Below, 22 T cell receptor beta chains from the same sample are listed, as sequenced in a study of T cells in Graves' hyperthyroidism and ophthalmopathy (dated by TCRdb to about 2019). Library prep was done by multiplex PCR. TCRdb records Illumina HiSeq 2000 as the sequencer. The TCR beta CDR3 regions were amplified from the RNA transcripts. The first round of RT-PCR for the TCR CDR3 was performed with the HTBI primer set and the Qiagen OneStep RT-PCR kit. TCRdb trimmed public reads at Q25 via fastp, called clones via MiXCR and kept in-frame beta chains. Each CDR3 protein appears once, grouped with its most common genes and DNA. Across this sample there are hundreds of thousands of distinct CDR3 sequences, with around 16% seen only once. The ten biggest clones cover approximately 3.5% of the sample. The sequencing sample was made of blood. The source is a middle-aged woman with Graves' ophthalmopathy.

This clonotype occurred many times. This chain connects TRBV7-3 to TRBJ2-5; D call uncertain. Between the trimmed V and J ends, which lost 5 bases and 5 bases, there was a span of 12 bases. The CDR3 totals 13 residues. Germline V gene data show CDR1 as SGHTA and CDR2 as FQGTGA. In DNA form, the CDR3 reads TGTGCCAGCAGCATCGCACAGAGGGAGACCCAGTACTTC. Its translation: CASSIAQRETQYF.

This clonotype was seen ten or more times. The chain is built from TRBV10-1 and TRBJ2-5, with D perhaps matching TRBD1 or TRBD2 (5 bases each). Trimming removed 3 bases from V and 7 bases from J, with 12 bases in between. The CDR3 extends over 13 amino acids. The germline gives CDR1 WNHNN, CDR2 SYGVQD (reference sequence). The CDR3 reads CASSDGTPGTQYF. Written as DNA, the CDR3 is TGCGCCAGCAGTGATGGGACGCCGGGGACCCAGTACTTC.

With regard to this clonotype: A much larger clone differs from this one at a single base, so this may be a read error. Here the CDR3 DNA reads TGTGTCAGCAGCTCGCCGGGACAGGGAGTGGGTCAGCCCCAGCATTTT. It is translated as CVSSSPGQGVGQPQHF. The genes are TRBV28 and TRBJ1-5, with 9 bases identical to TRBD1. CDR1 and CDR2 (germline): MDHEN, SYDVKM. The CDR3 consists of 16 residues.

Worth noting for this clonotype: With a much larger clone just one base away, this may be a read error. The chain carries TRBV20-1 and TRBJ1-3, with D possibly being TRBD1 (6 bases). Germline V gene lookup returns CDR1 DFQATT and CDR2 SNEGSKA (reference sequence). This CDR3 has 13 residues. V lost 5 bases and J lost 0, with 8 bases in between. The CDR3 loop is CSAPGDSGNTIYF. CDR3 coding DNA: TGCAGTGCTCCAGGGGACTCTGGAAACACCATATATTTT.

The rearrangement links TRBV30 to TRBJ1-1, with a weak D call TRBD1 (6 bases). CDR3 size: 15 residues. The V gene's germline CDR1 is GTSNPN and CDR2 SVGIG (reference sequence). V dropped 4 bases and J dropped 1 base, with 16 bases sitting between them. The CDR3 coding sequence is TGTGCCTGGACCCGTCGGACAGCCCGGAACACTGAAGCTTTCTTT. As protein: CAWTRRTARNTEAFF.

This clonotype was observed many times. The J gene is TRBJ2-7, the V gene TRBV12-3 or TRBV12-4; 8 bases line up with TRBD1. Germline trimming cut 7 bases from V and 2 bases from J; bases unmatched to any gene: 7. This CDR3 region has 14 residues. This CDR3 is CASTYRGAAYEQYF. Written as DNA, the CDR3 is TGTGCCAGCACCTACAGGGGGGCTGCCTACGAGCAGTACTTC.

The chain uses TRBV5-1 and TRBJ2-5; 7 nucleotides match TRBD1. With 4 bases clipped from V and 5 bases from J, the junction kept 11 bases outside the gene matches. The CDR3 is made up of 15 amino acids. Germline CDR1 SGHRS, CDR2 YFSETQ. The CDR3 DNA is TGCGCCAGCAGCGTAACGACAGGGAAATGGGAGACCCAGTACTTC. This codes for CASSVTTGKWETQYF.

This clonotype appeared once. V and J are TRBV6-2 or TRBV6-3 and TRBJ1-2; a possible D gene is TRBD1 (5 bases). V was pared by 6 bases and J by 4 bases, with 15 bases between. Germline assignment: CDR1 MNHEY and CDR2 SVGEGT. The CDR3 is 14 amino acids. This CDR3 is CASSRMTEGYGYTF. DNA for the CDR3: TGTGCCAGCAGCCGAATGACAGAAGGCTATGGCTACACCTTC.

The chain combines TRBV5-1 with TRBJ2-5; TRBD2 is a possible D gene (7 bases). The CDR3 extends over 16 amino acids. Trimming left V 4 bases short and J 5 bases short, with 21 bases between. Germline-derived CDR1 and CDR2 are SGHRS and YFSETQ. The CDR3 reads CASSTGQIAGRETQYF. The CDR3 nucleotides read TGCGCCAGCAGCACAGGACAGATCGCCGGGAGGGAGACCCAGTACTTC.

The gene calls are TRBV3-1 and TRBJ2-3; possibly TRBD1 for D (6 bases). V lost 2 bases, J lost 0 bases, and 12 bases lay in between. Germline V CDR1 and CDR2: LGHDT, YNNKEL (reference sequence). The CDR3 runs 16 residues. In DNA, the CDR3 is TGTGCCAGCAGCCAAACTGGGACAACTAGCACAGATACGCAGTATTTT. Its translation: CASSQTGTTSTDTQYF.

This clonotype came up many times. The V call is TRBV6-1, the J call TRBJ2-3; a weak D match, TRBD2 (5 bases). This CDR3 is built from 14 residues. Looked up from germline, CDR1 is MNHNS and CDR2 is SASEGT. The V end lost 6 bases, the J end lost 4 bases, and 14 bases lay between the germline ends. As DNA, the CDR3 is TGTGCCAGCAGCCTAGGGAGTGAGGCAGATACGCAGTATTTT. As protein: CASSLGSEADTQYF.

This clonotype showed up many times. The chain has TRBV12-3 or TRBV12-4 and TRBJ2-1; possibly TRBD2 for D (6 bases). The CDR3 spans 14 residues. V shed 0 bases and J shed 6 bases, with 9 bases lying between them. This CDR3 reads CASSLAGGFNEQFF. The DNA for the CDR3 is TGTGCCAGCAGTTTAGCGGGAGGTTTCAATGAGCAGTTCTTC.

By sample fraction, this clonotype is medium-sized (0.01 to 0.1%). V gene TRBV3-1 combines with J gene TRBJ2-1; TRBD1 matches at 8 bases. The CDR3 contains 16 residues. V lost 0 bases, J lost 7 bases, and 8 bases stayed unmatched. The germline V gene has CDR1 LGHDT and CDR2 YNNKEL (reference sequence). CDR3 in amino acids: CASSQDLTDRVNEQFF. CDR3 sequence (DNA): TGTGCCAGCAGCCAAGATTTGACGGACAGGGTGAATGAGCAGTTCTTC.

This clonotype has at least ten counts. J is TRBJ2-1 and V is TRBV5-1; TRBD2 aligns across 10 bases. Germline loops: CDR1 SGHRS, CDR2 YFSETQ. The CDR3 has 13 amino acids. The ends lost 2 bases at V and 9 bases at J; junction bases unmatched: 2. The CDR3 DNA sequence: TGCGCCAGCAGCTTCAGCGGGAGGGCTGAGCAGTTCTTC. It encodes CASSFSGRAEQFF. Filled out from reference TRBV5-1 and TRBJ2-1, the complete variable domain reads KAGVTQTPRYLIKTRGQQVTLSCSPISGHRSVSWYQQTPGQGLQFLFEYFSETQRNKGNFPGRFSGRQFSNSRSEMNVSTLELGDSALYLCASSFSGRAEQFFGPGTRLTVL.

This clonotype was observed at least ten times. V is TRBV5-5 and J is TRBJ2-5; D possibly corresponds to TRBD1 (6 bases). The CDR3 covers 14 residues. Germline CDR1 SGHKS, CDR2 YYEKEE (reference sequence). V was pared by 5 bases and J by 2 bases, with 13 bases between. In DNA form, the CDR3 reads TGTGCCAGCAGTCAAACCGGGACACAAGAGACCCAGTACTTC. This sequence encodes CASSQTGTQETQYF. The whole variable domain, remainder taken from reference TRBV5-5 and TRBJ2-5, is DAGVTQSPTHLIKTRGQQVTLRCSPISGHKSVSWYQQVLGQGPQFIFQYYEKEERGRGNFPDRFSARQFPNYSSELNVNALLLGDSALYLCASSQTGTQETQYFGPGTRLLVL.

This clonotype appeared a few times. The chain links TRBV3-1 to TRBJ1-5; D not certain. The germline V gene has CDR1 LGHDT and CDR2 YNNKEL (reference sequence). The V and J ends lost 1 base and 3 bases respectively, with 13 bases between them. There are 16 residues in the CDR3. The DNA of the CDR3 is TGTGCCAGCAGCCAAGGCGGGATCAACCTCAATCAGCCCCAGCATTTT. Translation: CASSQGGINLNQPQHF.

The CDR3 reads CSGDRETEAFF. As DNA, the CDR3 is TGCAGCGGAGACAGGGAGACTGAAGCTTTCTTT. The rearrangement joins TRBV29-1 to TRBJ1-1, with 7 bases aligning to TRBD1. The CDR3 has 11 amino acids. Germline V gene sequence: CDR1 SQVTM, CDR2 ANQGSEA. Trimming took 7 bases from V and 5 from J; bases not matched to a gene: 4.

This clonotype has a count of ten or more. This chain uses TRBV12-5 with TRBJ1-5; D is unresolved. The germline CDR1 and CDR2 sequences are LGHNT and FRNRAP. V was pared by 6 bases and J by 3 bases, with 18 bases between. The CDR3 contains 16 residues. CDR3 DNA sequence: TGTGCTAGTGGCCACGACCTCCTAGTATTCAATCAGCCCCAGCATTTT. Protein product: CASGHDLLVFNQPQHF.

This clonotype showed up just a few times. The rearrangement joins TRBV30 to TRBJ1-4; 7 bases are shared with TRBD1. The germline gives CDR1 GTSNPN, CDR2 SVGIG (reference sequence). J was trimmed by 4 bases and V by 2 bases; bases with no gene match: 4. This CDR3 contains 14 residues. The CDR3 DNA reads as TGTGCCTGGAGTCCGGGACAGAGTAATGAAAAACTGTTTTTT. Encoded protein: CAWSPGQSNEKLFF.

This rearrangement joins TRBV6-4 to TRBJ2-7; 9 positions agree with TRBD1. The ends lost 5 bases at V and 3 bases at J; junction bases unmatched: 11. Germline lookup yields CDR1 MRHNA and CDR2 SNTAGT. This CDR3 comprises 16 residues. CDR3: CASSYARPGQGYEQYF. The CDR3 coding sequence is TGTGCCAGCAGTTACGCGCGTCCGGGACAGGGCTACGAGCAGTACTTC.

The sample holds many counts of this clonotype. The rearrangement joins TRBV27 to TRBJ2-7; 7 bases align to TRBD1. V shed 8 bases, J shed 3 bases, and the junction held 7 bases outside the gene matches. CDR1 is MNHEY and CDR2 is SMNVEV in the germline V gene (reference sequence). The CDR3 has 13 amino acids. As DNA, the CDR3 is TGTGCCAGCGGGTTGACAGGGAGCTACGAGCAGTACTTC. This codes for CASGLTGSYEQYF.

This clonotype showed up just a few times. The rearrangement uses TRBV7-2 and TRBJ2-1; TRBD2 aligns across 11 bases. Germline V gives CDR1 SGHTA, CDR2 FQGNSA. V dropped 1 base and J dropped 0; count of bases not matched to a gene: 5. This CDR3 is 18 amino acids long. The CDR3 DNA is TGTGCCAGCAGCTTAGGGGGACTAGCGGAGTACTCCTACAATGAGCAGTTCTTC. Amino acids: CASSLGGLAEYSYNEQFF.